This T cell receptor (beta chain) was sequenced for a study of blood T cells in healthy people across ages. In germline, CDR1 is SNHLY, CDR2 FYNNEI. The CDR3 has 14 residues. It was with a sample-barcoded 5' primer and a J-beta primer mix that a second PCR of about 7 to 12 cycles was run. MiXCR, applied by TCRdb to the 5' RACE reads, yields one record per CDR3 protein. This table has almost 1 million distinct CDR3 sequences, approximately 50% appearing once. The sequenced sample was blood. The TCR was taken from a woman between 55 and 75 years old in good health. This sequence joins TRBV2 and TRBJ2-5, with 10 bases matching TRBD2. Near its end, the DNA agrees better with TRBJ2-7, so the J call may be wrong. This CDR3 is CASSAPSGSNEQYF. The CDR3 coding sequence is TGTGCCAGCAGTGCCCCTAGCGGGAGTAACGAGCAGTACTTC.